This TCR beta chain was captured in a study of T cells in Graves' hyperthyroidism and ophthalmopathy. V was pared by 6 bases and J by 0 bases, with 12 bases between. Per germline, CDR1 SEHNR and CDR2 FQNEAQ (reference sequence). This CDR3 contains 15 residues. Amplified TCR beta CDR3 regions derived from RNA transcripts. Carried out on the TCR CDR3, a first-round RT-PCR used the HTBI primer set. TCRdb re-called the multiplex PCR reads through MiXCR, storing one row per CDR3 protein. The table lists some 600,000 distinct CDR3 sequences, around 42% of them singletons. This rearrangement joins TRBV7-9 to TRBJ1-3; D not certain. The clonotype was recovered from a woman between 18 and 30 years old with Graves' hyperthyroidism. The source material was peripheral blood or thyroid tissue (not recorded which). CDR3 region: CASSLWRISGNTIYF. The CDR3, as DNA: TGTGCCAGCAGTTTATGGCGGATCTCTGGAAACACCATATATTTT.